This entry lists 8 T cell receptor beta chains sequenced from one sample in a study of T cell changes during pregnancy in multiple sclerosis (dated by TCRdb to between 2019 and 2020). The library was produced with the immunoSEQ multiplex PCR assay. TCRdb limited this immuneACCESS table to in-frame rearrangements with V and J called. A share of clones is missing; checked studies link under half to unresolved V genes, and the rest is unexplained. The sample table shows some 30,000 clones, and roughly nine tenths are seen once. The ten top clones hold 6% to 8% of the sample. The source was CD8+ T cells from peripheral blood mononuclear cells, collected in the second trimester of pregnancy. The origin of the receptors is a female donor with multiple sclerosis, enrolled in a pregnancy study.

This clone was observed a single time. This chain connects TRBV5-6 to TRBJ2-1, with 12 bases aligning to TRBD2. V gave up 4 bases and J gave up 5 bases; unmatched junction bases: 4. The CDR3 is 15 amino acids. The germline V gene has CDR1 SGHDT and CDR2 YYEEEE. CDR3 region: CASSGGLAGHNEQFF. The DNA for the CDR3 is TGTGCCAGCAGCGGCGGACTAGCGGGGCACAATGAGCAGTTCTTC.

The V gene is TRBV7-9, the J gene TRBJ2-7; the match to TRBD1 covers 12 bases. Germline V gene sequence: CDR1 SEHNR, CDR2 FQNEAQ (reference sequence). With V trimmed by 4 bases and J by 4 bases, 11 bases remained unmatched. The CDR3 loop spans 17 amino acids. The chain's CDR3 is CASSSPGQGAIRYEQYF. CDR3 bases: TGTGCCAGCAGCTCCCCGGGACAGGGGGCGATTCGGTACGAGCAGTACTTC.

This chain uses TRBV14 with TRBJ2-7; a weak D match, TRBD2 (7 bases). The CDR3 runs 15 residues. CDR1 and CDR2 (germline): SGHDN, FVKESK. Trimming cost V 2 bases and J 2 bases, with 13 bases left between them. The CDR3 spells CASSQRYGGPYEQYF. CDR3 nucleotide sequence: TGTGCCAGCAGCCAACGTTACGGGGGGCCCTACGAGCAGTACTTC.

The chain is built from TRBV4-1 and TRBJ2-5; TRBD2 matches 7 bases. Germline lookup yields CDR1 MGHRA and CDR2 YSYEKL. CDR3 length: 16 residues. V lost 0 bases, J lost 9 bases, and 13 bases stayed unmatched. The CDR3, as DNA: TGCGCCAGCAGCCAAGACCCGACGGGGGGAGTCGAGTCCCAGTACTTC. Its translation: CASSQDPTGGVESQYF.

DNA of the CDR3: TGCGCCAGCAGCTTGGGGACTGGGCCTGGGGAAGCTTTCTTT. Amino acids: CASSLGTGPGEAFF. This rearrangement joins TRBV5-1 to TRBJ1-1; no reliable D call. The V and J ends lost 0 bases and 8 bases respectively, with 14 bases between them. The CDR3 loop spans 14 amino acids. The V gene's germline CDR1 is SGHRS and CDR2 YFSETQ.

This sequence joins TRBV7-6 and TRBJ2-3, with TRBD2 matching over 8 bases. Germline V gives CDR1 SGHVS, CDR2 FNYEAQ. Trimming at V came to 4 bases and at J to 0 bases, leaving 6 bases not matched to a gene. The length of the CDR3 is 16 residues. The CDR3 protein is CASSSSGPSSTDTQYF. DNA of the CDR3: TGTGCCAGCAGCTCTAGCGGGCCCTCTAGCACAGATACGCAGTATTTT.

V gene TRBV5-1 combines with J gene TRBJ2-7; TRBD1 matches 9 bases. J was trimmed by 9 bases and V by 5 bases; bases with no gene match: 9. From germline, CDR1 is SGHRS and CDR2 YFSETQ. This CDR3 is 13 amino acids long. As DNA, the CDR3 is TGCGCCAGCAGTTCTACACAGGGGGCGTCGCAGTACTTC. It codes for CASSSTQGASQYF.

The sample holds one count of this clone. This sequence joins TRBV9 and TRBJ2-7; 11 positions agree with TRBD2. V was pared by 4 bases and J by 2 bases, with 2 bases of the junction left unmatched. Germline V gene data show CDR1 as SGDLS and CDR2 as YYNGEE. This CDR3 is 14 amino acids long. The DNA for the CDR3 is TGTGCCAGCAGCCAGACTAGCGGGGCCTACGAGCAGTACTTC. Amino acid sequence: CASSQTSGAYEQYF.